The 16 T cell receptor beta chains reported below all come from one sample, sequenced in a study of blood T cell repertoires in COVID-19. Profiling relied on immunoSEQ multiplex PCR, and the TCRdb table lists in-frame clones only, not all of them. The profile shows 70,000 or so clones, around 82% of them singletons. Sequenced material: peripheral blood. These receptors were obtained from a human donor in a cohort sampled during active COVID-19.

The chain combines TRBV11-2 with TRBJ1-4; 9 positions agree with TRBD1. The CDR3 consists of 15 residues. Germline trimming cut 1 base from V and 7 bases from J; bases unmatched to any gene: 4. CDR1 SGHAT and CDR2 FQNNGV come from the germline V gene. CDR3 region: CASSLGGTGTEKLFF. CDR3 DNA sequence: TGTGCCAGCAGCTTAGGAGGGACAGGGACTGAAAAACTGTTTTTT. The whole variable domain, remainder taken from reference TRBV11-2 and TRBJ1-4, is EAGVAQSPRYKIIEKRQSVAFWCNPISGHATLYWYQQILGQGPKLLIQFQNNGVVDDSQLPKDRFSAERLKGVDSTLKIQPAKLEDSAVYLCASSLGGTGTEKLFFGSGTQLSVL.

The rearrangement uses TRBV4-1 and TRBJ2-1; TRBD2 agrees at 9 bases. With V trimmed by 3 bases and J by 0 bases, 9 bases remained unmatched. CDR1 and CDR2 (germline): MGHRA, YSYEKL. CDR3 length: 18 amino acids. The CDR3, as DNA: TGCGCCAGCAGCCAGGCGGGACTAGCAAACCCCTCCTACAATGAGCAGTTCTTC. Translating it yields CASSQAGLANPSYNEQFF.

A remark on this clone: This may be a read error, as it is one base from a much larger clone. This chain's CDR3 is CASSQLAGSYEQYF. DNA for the CDR3: TGTGCCAGCAGCCAACTAGCGGGGTCCTACGAGCAGTACTTC. V and J are TRBV7-8 and TRBJ2-7, with 10 bases that match TRBD2. The length of the CDR3 is 14 residues. Germline V CDR1 and CDR2: SGHVS, FQNEAQ. V shed 5 bases and J 1 base; nucleotides not matched to a gene: 2.

The chain recombines TRBV7-8 with TRBJ2-7; D might be TRBD2 (6 bases). Trimming left V 6 bases short and J 2 bases short, with 11 bases between. This CDR3 contains 13 residues. Per the germline V gene, CDR1 is SGHVS and CDR2 is FQNEAQ. CDR3 protein: CASRRRGPYEQYF. The DNA for the CDR3 is TGTGCCAGCAGAAGGCGGGGCCCCTACGAGCAGTACTTC.

The chain carries TRBV5-1 and TRBJ2-3; the match to TRBD2 covers 8 bases. CDR1 SGHRS and CDR2 YFSETQ come from the germline V gene. With 0 bases clipped from V and 4 bases from J, the junction kept 13 bases outside the gene matches. The CDR3 is 18 residues long. The CDR3 region has the DNA TGCGCCAGCAGCTTGGAGCTTGTCGGGAGGGCATCTTCAGATACGCAGTATTTT. Residues: CASSLELVGRASSDTQYF.

V usage is TRBV10-3 and J usage is TRBJ1-2; 10 bases match TRBD1. Unmatched junction bases numbered 11, after V lost 7 bases and J lost 6 bases. Germline V gives CDR1 ENHRY, CDR2 SYGVKD. This CDR3 comprises 15 residues. The CDR3 spells CAITGRDRGRDGYTF. CDR3 nucleotides: TGTGCCATCACCGGGCGGGACAGGGGTCGGGATGGCTACACCTTC.

This clone was seen a single time. This rearrangement joins TRBV5-1 to TRBJ2-2; 10 bases fit TRBD2. The CDR3 is 16 residues long. V shed 0 bases, J shed 1 base, and the junction held 0 bases outside the gene matches. Germline CDR1 and CDR2: SGHRS and YFSETQ. Written as DNA, the CDR3 is TGCGCCAGCAGCTTGGGGACTAGCGGGAACACCGGGGAGCTGTTTTTT. Protein product: CASSLGTSGNTGELFF. Combining the CDR3 with reference TRBV5-1 and TRBJ2-2 gives the whole variable domain KAGVTQTPRYLIKTRGQQVTLSCSPISGHRSVSWYQQTPGQGLQFLFEYFSETQRNKGNFPGRFSGRQFSNSRSEMNVSTLELGDSALYLCASSLGTSGNTGELFFGEGSRLTVL.

The V call is TRBV19, the J call TRBJ1-3, with unresolved D. The germline V gene has CDR1 LNHDA and CDR2 SQIVND (reference sequence). The CDR3 is 14 residues long. The V end lost 9 bases, the J end lost 3 bases, and 15 bases lay between the germline ends. The CDR3 nucleotides read TGTGCCAGCTGCTATCGAGTTGGTGGAAACACCATATATTTT. Translating it yields CASCYRVGGNTIYF.

The CDR3 coding sequence is TGTGCCAGCAGCTGGACGACAGGGGGCTACGAGCAGTACTTC. Amino acids: CASSWTTGGYEQYF. This chain links TRBV7-2 with TRBJ2-7; 9 bases are shared with TRBD1. The CDR3 is 14 amino acids. Germline-derived CDR1 and CDR2 are SGHTA and FQGNSA. V dropped 4 bases and J dropped 3; count of bases not matched to a gene: 4.

This clone turned up a few times. J is TRBJ2-5 and V is TRBV6-4; the D is unclear. CDR1 is MRHNA and CDR2 is SNTAGT in the germline V gene. This CDR3 region has 13 residues. V gave up 5 bases and J gave up 5 bases, with 12 bases separating them. The CDR3 DNA sequence: TGTGCCAGCAGTCGTGAGGTTAGGGAGACCCAGTACTTC. It encodes CASSREVRETQYF.

The V call is TRBV13, the J call TRBJ2-2, with 13 bases fitting TRBD2. CDR3 length: 16 residues. Trimming took 7 bases from V and 6 from J; bases not matched to a gene: 8. Germline-derived CDR1 and CDR2 are PRHDT and FYEKMQ (reference sequence). The CDR3 region has the DNA TGTGCCAGCACCCGAGTAGGGACTAGCGGGGCCGGGGAGCTGTTTTTT. It translates to CASTRVGTSGAGELFF.

J is TRBJ1-5 and V is TRBV21-1; TRBD1, the table's D call, lacks a check against the DNA. TRBV21-1 constitutes a pseudogene. The CDR3 is 19 residues long. The CDR3 sequence is CASSNQNIQGPYSNQPQHF. The CDR3 DNA reads as TGTGCCAGCAGCAACCAAAATATTCAGGGTCCCTATAGCAATCAGCCCCAGCATTTT.

V is TRBV19 and J is TRBJ2-1, with 12 nucleotides matching TRBD2. Germline V gives CDR1 LNHDA, CDR2 SQIVND (reference sequence). J was trimmed by 2 bases and V by 10 bases; bases with no gene match: 9. The CDR3 has 16 amino acids. Here the CDR3 DNA reads TGTGCCACCCGGACTAGCGGGGCCGGGACCTACAATGAGCAGTTCTTC. This codes for CATRTSGAGTYNEQFF. The whole variable domain, filled in from reference TRBV19 and TRBJ2-1, reads DGGITQSPKYLFRKEGQNVTLSCEQNLNHDAMYWYRQDPGQGLRLIYYSQIVNDFQKGDIAEGYSVSREKKESFPLTVTSAQKNPTAFYLCATRTSGAGTYNEQFFGPGTRLTVL.

This CDR3 reads CASRPSGRAETQYF. For the CDR3, the DNA is TGTGCCAGCAGACCTAGCGGGAGGGCGGAGACCCAGTACTTC. The chain combines TRBV28 with TRBJ2-5; 12 bases fit TRBD2. V dropped 6 bases and J dropped 5; count of bases not matched to a gene: 4. The CDR3 contains 14 residues. Germline assignment: CDR1 MDHEN and CDR2 SYDVKM. The entire variable domain, with the rest obtained from reference TRBV28 and TRBJ2-5, is as follows: DVKVTQSSRYLVKRTGEKVFLECVQDMDHENMFWYRQDPGLGLRLIYFSYDVKMKEKGDIPEGYSVSREKKERFSLILESASTNQTSMYLCASRPSGRAETQYFGPGTRLLVL.

The chain employs TRBV2 and TRBJ2-7, with TRBD1 as a possible D gene (7 bases). This CDR3 contains 15 residues. CDR1 and CDR2 (germline): SNHLY, FYNNEI. The germline V and J ends were trimmed by 6 bases and 4 bases, with 19 bases remaining between them. The CDR3, as DNA: TGTGCCAGCAGGAGGAGGGGGCGGTTCGGGTACGAGCAGTACTTC. It specifies CASRRRGRFGYEQYF.

The chain couples TRBV6-4 to TRBJ2-2; D is ambiguous. With 4 bases removed from V and 8 bases from J, the gap between germline ends came to 11 bases. The CDR3 consists of 13 residues. Germline V CDR1 and CDR2: MRHNA, SNTAGT. The CDR3 loop reads CASSVGARGELFF. The DNA for the CDR3 is TGTGCCAGCAGTGTCGGCGCTAGGGGGGAGCTGTTTTTT.